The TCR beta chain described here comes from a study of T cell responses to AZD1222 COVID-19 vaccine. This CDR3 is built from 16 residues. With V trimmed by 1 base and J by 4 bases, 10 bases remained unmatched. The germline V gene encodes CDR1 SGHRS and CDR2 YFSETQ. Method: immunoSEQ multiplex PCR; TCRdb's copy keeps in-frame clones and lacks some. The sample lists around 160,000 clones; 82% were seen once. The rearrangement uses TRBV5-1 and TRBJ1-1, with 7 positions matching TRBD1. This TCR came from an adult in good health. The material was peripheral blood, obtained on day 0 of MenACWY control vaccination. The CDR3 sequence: CASSLSRGSGGTEAFF. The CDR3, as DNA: TGCGCCAGCAGCTTGTCCCGAGGGTCAGGGGGCACTGAAGCTTTCTTT.